This TCR beta chain was sequenced for a study of cytomegalovirus exposure and HLA in healthy donors. About the research overall: Earlier work reported 100 million to 130 million unique TCR beta sequences from some 170 million T cells.

Whole-study findings and limits: Using a false discovery rate of 0.05, a later analysis showed that some 16,000 TCR beta sequences were associated with HLA alleles. It was taken for granted in presence/absence analyses that sequencing depth across donors was roughly uniform.

Remarks on this clone: Its antigen is undetermined.

Vbeta (60) and Jbeta (13) primers were used in the PCR. Clones were sequenced by immunoSEQ multiplex PCR, and TCRdb holds only the in-frame ones, with some missing. Of around 180,000 clones in the sample, 85% were seen once. Germline assignment: CDR1 SGHNT and CDR2 YYREEE (reference sequence). Deletions cut 10 bases from V and 2 bases from J, with 10 bases between. There are 12 residues in the CDR3. Material for sequencing was PBMCs. This clonotype was sampled from a boy between 2 and 10 years old in good health and CMV-seronegative. This chain uses TRBV5-4 with TRBJ2-1; no definite D call. The CDR3: CAASVPYNEQFF. The CDR3 nucleotides read TGTGCCGCCTCAGTCCCCTACAATGAGCAGTTCTTC.